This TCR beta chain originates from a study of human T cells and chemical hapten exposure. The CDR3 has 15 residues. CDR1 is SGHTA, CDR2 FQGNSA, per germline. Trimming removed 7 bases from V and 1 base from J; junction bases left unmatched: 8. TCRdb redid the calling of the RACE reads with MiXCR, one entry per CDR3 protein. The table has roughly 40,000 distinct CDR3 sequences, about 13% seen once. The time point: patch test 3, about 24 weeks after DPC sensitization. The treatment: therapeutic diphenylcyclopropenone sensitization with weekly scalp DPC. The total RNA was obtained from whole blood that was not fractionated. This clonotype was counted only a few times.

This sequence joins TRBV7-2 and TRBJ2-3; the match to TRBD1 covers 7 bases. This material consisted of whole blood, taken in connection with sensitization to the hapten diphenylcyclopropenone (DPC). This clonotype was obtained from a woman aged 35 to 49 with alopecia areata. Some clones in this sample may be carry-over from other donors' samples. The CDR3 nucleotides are TGTGCCAGCAAACTTAGGGGGCGCGGCACAGATACGCAGTATTTT. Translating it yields CASKLRGRGTDTQYF.